This TCR beta chain originates from a study of chemoradiotherapy in HPV16-positive cancers. Study observations and caveats: Better recurrence-free survival went with HPV-responsive T-cell expansion in HPV16-positive patients. Functional assays defining HPV-specific T cells used only two HPV16-positive patients. During treatment, candidate HPV-specific clones and E7-related motifs expanded in tumor.

Germline CDR1 reads SGHRS; CDR2 reads YFSETQ. V was pared by 4 bases and J by 6 bases, with 18 bases between. The CDR3 totals 15 residues. Worth noting for this clone: Antigen specificity is unknown.

Repertoires were generated with immunoSEQ multiplex PCR, while TCRdb's copy carries only in-frame clones and drops some. The repertoire holds approximately 4,200 clones, 90% to 95% seen once, with less than 4.5% in the top ten. Source: tumor tissue, taken from a patient who underwent chemoradiotherapy. The chain recombines TRBV5-1 with TRBJ2-3; D might be TRBD1 (6 bases). This clonotype was sampled from a human donor with HPV-associated anogenital cancer. In DNA, the CDR3 is TGCGCCAGCAGCGGAGGACAGTTCTCAGGGGATACGCAGTATTTT. It specifies CASSGGQFSGDTQYF.